The present entry profiles one TCR beta chain with its context. The antigen remains unidentified. Germline CDR1 is KGHSH and CDR2 is LQKENI. The CDR3 length is 16 residues. The sample belongs to a study of blood T cells in healthy people across ages. General study findings and limits: Significant beta diversity loss was already apparent by age approximately 38, declining roughly linearly. Both naive CD4+ cell counts and diversity were greater in long-lived donors than in aged donors.

Total RNA was extracted at no less than 6 micrograms per sample. A second PCR of roughly 6 to 12 cycles used a sample-barcoded 5' primer and a J-beta primer mix. Each cDNA was tagged by a template-switch adaptor containing 12 random nucleotides. TCRdb fed the 5' RACE reads into MiXCR, producing one record per CDR3 protein. The sample lists about 750,000 distinct CDR3 sequences; about 53% were seen once. The sample comprised blood. V and J are TRBV18 and TRBJ2-7; D is possibly TRBD2 (6 bases). The J call could be wrong; TRBJ2-5 is a better fit for the DNA end. The clonotype originates from a man aged 80 or over in good health. The DNA for the CDR3 is TGTGCCAGCTCCCCCACGGCACTAGCATTAGGAGAGACCCAGTACTTC. This gives the protein CASSPTALALGETQYF.